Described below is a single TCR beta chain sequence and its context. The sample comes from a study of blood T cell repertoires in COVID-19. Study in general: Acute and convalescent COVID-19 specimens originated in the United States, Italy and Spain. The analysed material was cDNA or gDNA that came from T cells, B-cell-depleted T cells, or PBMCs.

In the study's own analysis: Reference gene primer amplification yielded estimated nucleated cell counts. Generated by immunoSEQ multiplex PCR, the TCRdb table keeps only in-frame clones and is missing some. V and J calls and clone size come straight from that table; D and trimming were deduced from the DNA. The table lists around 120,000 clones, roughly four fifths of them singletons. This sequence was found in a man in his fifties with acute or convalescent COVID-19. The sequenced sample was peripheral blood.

This CDR3 reads CASSLSGTYNEQFF. CDR3 in DNA: TGTGCCAGCAGTTTATCAGGAACCTACAATGAGCAGTTCTTC. The rearrangement joins TRBV28 to TRBJ2-1; D is ambiguous. CDR3 length: 14 residues. V was cut by 1 base and J by 2 bases, with 6 bases left in between. Germline V lookup: CDR1 MDHEN, CDR2 SYDVKM.